Listed below are T cell receptor beta chains from one sample, sequenced in a study of blood T cell repertoires in COVID-19. Some clones are missing from TCRdb's copy, which holds only in-frame ones; the method was immunoSEQ multiplex PCR. The sample lists approximately 120,000 clones, about 83% occurring once. Sequencing was done on a sample of peripheral blood. The receptor source for this set is a human donor in a cohort sampled during active COVID-19. CDR3s include the opening cysteine and the closing phenylalanine or tryptophan. A D gene is named only where the DNA matches it firmly. The size field is filled for only some rows; it gives once, few, many or a size class.

j_gene	v_gene	abundance	d_gene	CDR3aa	CDR3nt
TRBJ2-7	TRBV4-2	few	TRBD1	CASSQEAGGYEQYF	TGTGCCAGCAGCCAGGAGGCAGGGGGCTACGAGCAGTACTTC
TRBJ1-1	TRBV5-1	NA	NA	CASSLQARVGNTEAFF	TGCGCCAGCAGCTTGCAAGCCAGGGTGGGGAACACTGAAGCTTTCTTT
TRBJ1-6	TRBV3-1/TRBV3-2	NA	NA	CASGDSAVYNSPLHF	TGTGCCAGCGGGGACTCGGCCGTTTATAATTCACCCCTCCACTTT
TRBJ2-2	TRBV13	NA	TRBD2	CASSPGRVNTGELFF	TGTGCCAGTTCTCCGGGGAGGGTGAACACCGGGGAGCTGTTTTTT
TRBJ2-5	TRBV11-2	NA	NA	CASSLSSGSETQYF	TGTGCCAGCAGCTTATCGTCAGGGTCAGAGACCCAGTACTTC
TRBJ2-7	TRBV14	NA	NA	CASSPGDYYEQYF	TGTGCCAGCAGCCCAGGGGACTACTACGAGCAGTACTTC
TRBJ1-2	TRBV6-5	NA	TRBD1	CASKTGGWGGYTF	TGTGCCAGCAAAACAGGGGGCTGGGGTGGCTACACCTTC
TRBJ2-2	TRBV21-1	NA	NA	CASSSRVSGELFF	TGTGCCAGCAGCAGCAGGGTGTCCGGGGAGCTGTTTTTT
TRBJ2-7	TRBV2	NA	NA	CASNKDSIYYEQYF	TGTGCCAGCAATAAGGACAGCATCTACTACGAGCAGTACTTC
TRBJ1-2	TRBV11-2	NA	NA	CASSSNRDTHYGYTF	TGTGCCAGCAGCTCTAACCGGGACACCCACTATGGCTACACCTTC
TRBJ1-1	TRBV7-9	NA	NA	CASSLGPGMNTEAFF	TGTGCCAGCAGCTTAGGTCCGGGAATGAACACTGAAGCTTTCTTT
TRBJ1-5	TRBV7-9	NA	TRBD1	CASSLGMAGGDQPQHF	TGTGCCAGCAGCTTAGGGATGGCAGGGGGTGACCAGCCCCAGCATTTT
TRBJ2-1	TRBV11-3	once	NA	CASSEAGLNNEQFF	TGTGCCAGCAGCGAAGCAGGGCTAAACAATGAGCAGTTCTTC
TRBJ1-5	TRBV6-6	few	NA	CASIGGPVNQPQHF	TGTGCCAGCATCGGAGGGCCAGTTAATCAGCCCCAGCATTTT
TRBJ2-7	TRBV4-1	NA	NA	CASSPLWGSYEQYF	TGCGCCAGCAGCCCCCTATGGGGCAGCTACGAGCAGTACTTC
TRBJ1-5	TRBV6-5	NA	NA	CASSWAVNQPQHF	TGTGCCAGCAGTTGGGCAGTAAATCAGCCCCAGCATTTT
TRBJ2-7	TRBV4-1	NA	NA	CASSQTGPPYEQYF	TGCGCCAGCAGCCAGACAGGACCTCCCTACGAGCAGTACTTC
TRBJ1-2	TRBV10-3	NA	TRBD1	CAISAGNRDRGGYTF	TGTGCCATCAGTGCCGGCAACCGGGACAGGGGTGGCTACACCTTC
TRBJ2-5	TRBV11-3	NA	TRBD2	CASSPSRGQETQYF	TGTGCCAGCAGCCCCTCGCGGGGGCAAGAGACCCAGTACTTC
TRBJ1-5	TRBV27	few	TRBD1	CAIEDRGPQPQHF	TGTGCCATTGAGGACAGGGGGCCTCAGCCCCAGCATTTT
TRBJ1-2	TRBV19	many	TRBD1	CASSPRGQGFGYTF	TGTGCCAGTAGTCCGAGGGGACAGGGCTTTGGCTACACCTTC
TRBJ1-2	TRBV7-9	NA	NA	CASSFGRGLYGYTF	TGTGCCAGCAGCTTCGGGCGGGGGCTGTATGGCTACACCTTC
TRBJ2-2	TRBV11-2	NA	NA	CASRTGTYTGELFF	TGTGCCAGCAGAACCGGGACATACACCGGGGAGCTGTTTTTT
TRBJ1-6	TRBV7-9	NA	TRBD1	CASGDSYNSPLHF	TGTGCCAGCGGGGACAGTTATAATTCACCCCTCCACTTT
TRBJ2-7	TRBV2	many	TRBD1	CASQGVGSYEQYF	TGTGCCAGTCAGGGGGTTGGGTCCTACGAGCAGTACTTC
TRBJ1-4	TRBV18	NA	TRBD1	CASSPPQGQGYEKLFF	TGTGCCAGCTCACCACCGCAGGGACAGGGGTATGAAAAACTGTTTTTT